Following are 29 T cell receptor beta chains from one sample sequenced in a study of blood T cell repertoires in COVID-19. The assay was immunoSEQ multiplex PCR, and TCRdb's table has in-frame clones only and misses some. The table lists tens of thousands of clones, about nine tenths of them singletons. The source material was peripheral blood. The source is a man in his fifties or sixties with COVID-19, enrolled during active disease.

The chain uses TRBV24-1 and TRBJ1-3, with a weak D call TRBD1 (5 bases). Trimming shortened V by 9 bases and J by 0 bases, and 11 bases separated the two germline ends. The CDR3 spans 14 residues. CDR1 is KGHDR, CDR2 SFDVKD, per germline. The CDR3, as DNA: TGTGCCACCGCTCCGCAGGGCTCTGGAAACACCATATATTTT. Its translation: CATAPQGSGNTIYF.

The chain carries TRBV7-2 and TRBJ2-2; a possible D gene is TRBD1 (6 bases). Trimming shortened V by 6 bases and J by 4 bases, and 9 bases separated the two germline ends. Germline V gene sequence: CDR1 SGHTA, CDR2 FQGNSA. The CDR3 is 13 amino acids. CDR3 residues: CASSLQGTGELFF. CDR3 coding DNA: TGTGCCAGCAGTTTACAGGGCACCGGGGAGCTGTTTTTT.

The rearrangement links TRBV6-5 to TRBJ1-1; TRBD1 agrees at 7 bases. Germline assignment: CDR1 MNHEY and CDR2 SVGAGI. J gave up 4 bases and V 11 bases, and 10 bases lay outside the gene matches. This CDR3 spans 13 amino acids. The CDR3 sequence: CAGRRQGGTEAFF. As DNA, the CDR3 is TGTGCCGGACGACGACAGGGTGGCACTGAAGCTTTCTTT.

The rearrangement links TRBV6-5 to TRBJ1-1; D gene unclear. V was cut by 3 bases and J by 7 bases, with 15 bases left in between. Per germline, CDR1 MNHEY and CDR2 SVGAGI. The CDR3 covers 14 residues. CDR3 bases: TGTGCCAGCAGTTATACCGCCCGGGTTCTTGAAGCTTTCTTT. Its protein is CASSYTARVLEAFF.

The rearrangement links TRBV30 to TRBJ2-7, with 11 bases identical to TRBD1. This CDR3 spans 14 amino acids. Trimming took 2 bases from V and 5 from J; bases not matched to a gene: 5. The V gene's germline CDR1 is GTSNPN and CDR2 SVGIG (reference sequence). The CDR3 protein is CAWSLGDRGDEQYF. The CDR3 DNA follows: TGTGCCTGGAGTTTAGGGGACAGGGGGGACGAGCAGTACTTC.

This clone was observed once. J is TRBJ1-4 and V is TRBV6-5; 8 positions match TRBD1. Germline V gene lookup returns CDR1 MNHEY and CDR2 SVGAGI. V shed 6 bases, J shed 2 bases, and the junction held 5 bases outside the gene matches. The CDR3 spans 15 residues. DNA for the CDR3: TGTGCCAGCAGATCCCAGGGGGCTACTAATGAAAAACTGTTTTTT. It specifies CASRSQGATNEKLFF.

This clone was found once. The chain links TRBV7-9 to TRBJ1-4, with 7 bases fitting TRBD1. The junction had 3 bases not matched to a gene; V was cut back by 3 bases and J by 5 bases. The germline V gene encodes CDR1 SEHNR and CDR2 FQNEAQ (reference sequence). This CDR3 contains 14 residues. The CDR3 region has the DNA TGTGCCAGCAGCTTGACAGGGAGAAATGAAAAACTGTTTTTT. This codes for CASSLTGRNEKLFF.

The chain carries TRBV19 and TRBJ2-7; 7 nucleotides align to TRBD2. Per the germline V gene, CDR1 is LNHDA and CDR2 is SQIVND (reference sequence). V dropped 1 base and J dropped 5; count of bases not matched to a gene: 14. CDR3 size: 17 residues. CDR3 amino acids: CASSIGSFSGPGNEQYF. The CDR3 DNA is TGTGCCAGTAGTATAGGAAGTTTTAGCGGGCCGGGGAACGAGCAGTACTTC.

This clone was picked up one time. Here the CDR3 DNA reads TGTGCCAGTAGTACTCCACGGGACACCCAGAATCAGCCCCAGCATTTT. The encoded protein is CASSTPRDTQNQPQHF. V is TRBV19 and J is TRBJ1-5; D is perhaps TRBD1 (6 bases). Trimming left V 4 bases short and J 4 bases short, with 17 bases between. Germline loops: CDR1 LNHDA, CDR2 SQIVND (reference sequence). The CDR3 extends over 16 amino acids.

CDR3 amino acids: CASSISGPQQYF. The DNA for the CDR3 is TGTGCCAGCAGCATTAGCGGGCCTCAGCAGTACTTC. The rearrangement links TRBV7-9 to TRBJ2-7; the match to TRBD2 covers 7 bases. Germline CDR1 and CDR2: SEHNR and FQNEAQ (reference sequence). The J segment lost 8 bases and the V segment lost 5 bases, leaving 6 bases of the junction unmatched. There are 12 residues in the CDR3.

The chain combines TRBV3-1 (or the pseudogene TRBV3-2) with TRBJ2-5; TRBD2 matches 10 bases. The ends lost 6 bases at V and 5 bases at J; junction bases unmatched: 6. This CDR3 region has 14 residues. CDR1 and CDR2 (germline): LGHDT, YNNKEL (reference sequence). The CDR3 DNA follows: TGTGCCAGCAGTTTAGCGGGAGGAGGGGAGACCCAGTACTTC. Its protein is CASSLAGGGETQYF.

The chain is built from TRBV15 and TRBJ1-2, with D perhaps matching TRBD1 (5 bases). The CDR3 is made up of 15 amino acids. Germline V CDR1 and CDR2: LNHNV, YYDKDF (reference sequence). Trimming took off 0 bases at V and 1 base at J, with 9 bases between the two ends. The CDR3 DNA sequence: TGTGCCACCAGCAGAGATCTCGGGGGTAACTATGGCTACACCTTC. Protein product: CATSRDLGGNYGYTF.

The chain links TRBV5-1 to TRBJ2-3; 8 bases match TRBD2. Unmatched junction bases numbered 10, after V lost 5 bases and J lost 8 bases. This CDR3 spans 14 amino acids. The V gene's germline CDR1 is SGHRS and CDR2 YFSETQ. This CDR3 is CASRGSGRSVTQYF. The CDR3 DNA reads as TGCGCCAGCAGGGGAAGCGGGAGATCGGTTACGCAGTATTTT.

J is TRBJ2-1 and V is TRBV7-8, with D possibly TRBD1 on 5 matching bases. The CDR3 covers 14 residues. V shed 5 bases and J shed 8 bases, with 16 bases lying between them. Germline values: CDR1 SGHVS, CDR2 FQNEAQ. The CDR3 bases are TGTGCCAGCAGCAGGAGACTTGTCAGGGATGAGCAGTTCTTC. Translated: CASSRRLVRDEQFF.

The chain joins TRBV2 to TRBJ2-7, with 10 positions matching TRBD1. Germline V gene data show CDR1 as SNHLY and CDR2 as FYNNEI. The length of the CDR3 is 14 residues. The J segment lost 3 bases and the V segment lost 6 bases, leaving 5 bases of the junction unmatched. The CDR3 here is CASRGGQGHYEQYF. The CDR3 nucleotides are TGTGCCAGCAGGGGGGGACAGGGGCACTACGAGCAGTACTTC.

This clone was observed a handful of times. This sequence joins TRBV5-4 and TRBJ2-1; TRBD1 matches 9 bases. V lost 0 bases to trimming and J lost 10 bases; unmatched junction nucleotides: 11. The CDR3 runs to 16 residues. From germline, CDR1 is SGHNT and CDR2 YYREEE (reference sequence). CDR3 nucleotides: TGTGCCAGCAGCTTGGCAAACCGGGACAGGGTCTGGGAGCAGTTCTTC. Encoded protein: CASSLANRDRVWEQFF.

In this sample, this clone turned up once. V usage is TRBV11-3 and J usage is TRBJ2-5; 8 nucleotides line up with TRBD1. V lost 5 bases to trimming and J lost 5 bases; unmatched junction nucleotides: 10. From germline, CDR1 is SGHNT and CDR2 YENEEA. The CDR3 length is 15 residues. In DNA, the CDR3 is TGTGCCAGCAGCCCCGGGCAGGGGGCAGGGGAGACCCAGTACTTC. This gives the protein CASSPGQGAGETQYF.

The chain links TRBV3-1 (or the pseudogene TRBV3-2) to TRBJ2-7, with D possibly TRBD2 on 6 matching bases. This CDR3 contains 17 residues. Germline V lookup: CDR1 LGHDT, CDR2 YNNKEL (reference sequence). The V gene lost 3 bases and the J gene lost 3 bases, with 21 bases spanning the gap. The CDR3 sequence is CASSHAGTGAGGYEQYF. CDR3 nucleotide sequence: TGTGCCAGCAGCCACGCTGGCACCGGGGCCGGGGGCTACGAGCAGTACTTC.

The CDR3 DNA is TGTGCCAGCTCACCCGGGACAGGGATATCAACTAATGAAAAACTGTTTTTT. Amino acids: CASSPGTGISTNEKLFF. V and J are TRBV18 and TRBJ1-4, with 9 nucleotides matching TRBD1. V dropped 3 bases and J dropped 0; count of bases not matched to a gene: 5. The CDR3 length is 17 residues. Germline V CDR1 and CDR2: KGHSH, LQKENI. The full variable domain, its missing parts supplied by reference TRBV18 and TRBJ1-4, is NAGVMQNPRHLVRRRGQEARLRCSPMKGHSHVYWYRQLPEEGLKFMVYLQKENIIDESGMPKERFSAEFPKEGPSILRIQQVVRGDSAAYFCASSPGTGISTNEKLFFGSGTQLSVL.

The V call is TRBV11-2, the J call TRBJ1-5; D call uncertain. The CDR3 runs 14 residues. Germline V gene lookup returns CDR1 SGHAT and CDR2 FQNNGV. V was trimmed by 1 base and J by 0 bases, leaving 4 bases between them. The CDR3 nucleotides are TGTGCCAGCAGCTTAGTCGGTAGCAATCAGCCCCAGCATTTT. This encodes CASSLVGSNQPQHF.

This chain connects TRBV5-1 to TRBJ2-1; possibly TRBD2 for D (6 bases). This CDR3 is built from 17 residues. Deletions cut 4 bases from V and 9 bases from J, with 26 bases between. Germline CDR1 reads SGHRS; CDR2 reads YFSETQ. CDR3 sequence reads: CASSPRDSGGGVGEQFF. CDR3 in DNA: TGCGCCAGCAGCCCTCGAGACTCCGGCGGAGGGGTTGGTGAGCAGTTCTTC.

The chain employs TRBV7-3 and TRBJ2-3; the D gene is possibly TRBD2 (5 bases). This CDR3 is built from 15 residues. Per germline, CDR1 SGHTA and CDR2 FQGTGA. Trimming took off 3 bases at V and 1 base at J, with 11 bases between the two ends. The CDR3 nucleotides are TGTGCCAGCAGCTTGGGATTGCGGGGCACAGATACGCAGTATTTT. Translated, it gives CASSLGLRGTDTQYF.

This sequence joins TRBV5-4 and TRBJ2-1, with 7 bases aligning to TRBD1. This CDR3 has 13 residues. Germline V gene lookup returns CDR1 SGHNT and CDR2 YYREEE (reference sequence). V shed 6 bases and J 12 bases; nucleotides not matched to a gene: 12. CDR3 nucleotides: TGTGCCAGCACCTGGGACAGCAAGGGGGTGCAGTTCTTC. It codes for CASTWDSKGVQFF.

The rearrangement links TRBV29-1 to TRBJ1-5; D possibly corresponds to TRBD1 (6 bases). This CDR3 comprises 12 residues. The V end was cut by 6 bases, the J end by 2 bases, with 8 bases between. The germline V gene has CDR1 SQVTM and CDR2 ANQGSEA. In DNA form, the CDR3 reads TGCAGCGTAAGACAGGGCAATCAGCCCCAGCATTTT. Protein product: CSVRQGNQPQHF.

The chain uses TRBV7-3 and TRBJ2-1, with TRBD2 identical over 8 bases. Germline CDR1 reads SGHTA; CDR2 reads FQGTGA. The CDR3 is 15 residues long. The junction had 11 bases not matched to a gene; V was cut back by 4 bases and J by 9 bases. Here the CDR3 reads CASSWSGSPSGEQFF. In DNA form, the CDR3 reads TGTGCCAGCAGCTGGAGCGGGAGCCCTTCCGGTGAGCAGTTCTTC. Filled out from reference TRBV7-3 and TRBJ2-1, the complete variable domain reads GAGVSQTPSNKVTEKGKYVELRCDPISGHTALYWYRQSLGQGPEFLIYFQGTGAADDSGLPNDRFFAVRPEGSVSTLKIQRTERGDSAVYLCASSWSGSPSGEQFFGPGTRLTVL.

This clone has a handful of counts. The chain employs TRBV27 and TRBJ1-5, with no clear D. This CDR3 has 15 residues. Trimming took off 3 bases at V and 3 bases at J, with 12 bases between the two ends. The germline V gene has CDR1 MNHEY and CDR2 SMNVEV (reference sequence). The CDR3, as DNA: TGTGCCAGCAGTTTTTCCCGGGATTCCAATCAGCCCCAGCATTTT. Translation gives CASSFSRDSNQPQHF.

J is TRBJ2-1 and V is TRBV11-3; possible D gene TRBD2, 6 bases. Germline CDR1 and CDR2: SGHNT and YENEEA. The CDR3 loop spans 15 amino acids. Trimming took off 1 base at V and 2 bases at J, with 9 bases between the two ends. DNA for the CDR3: TGTGCCAGCAGCTTAGGGGCTAGCGCCTACAATGAGCAGTTCTTC. It encodes CASSLGASAYNEQFF.

This chain connects TRBV12-3 or TRBV12-4 to TRBJ2-7; 8 bases are a match to TRBD1. This CDR3 region has 13 residues. V was pared by 6 bases and J by 6 bases, with 7 bases of the junction left unmatched. This CDR3 reads CASSGQGVGEQYF. CDR3 sequence (DNA): TGTGCCAGCAGCGGACAGGGAGTAGGCGAGCAGTACTTC.

The chain recombines TRBV30 with TRBJ1-4; no clear D. V dropped 7 bases and J dropped 7 bases, with 16 bases sitting between them. CDR3 length: 13 amino acids. The germline V gene has CDR1 GTSNPN and CDR2 SVGIG (reference sequence). CDR3 nucleotide sequence: TGTGCCTCGGGGAAGAGATTCGGTGAAAAACTGTTTTTT. Protein: CASGKRFGEKLFF.